These 9 T cell receptor beta chains were sequenced from one sample in a study of CD8 T cells in Susac syndrome. Random hexamers primed reverse transcription of about 0.45 to 1 ug RNA. TCRdb independently ran MiXCR on the immunoSEQ multiplex PCR reads; one entry per CDR3 protein. The sample yields about 90,000 distinct CDR3 sequences, 90% to 95% seen once. Sample: CD8+ T cells from PBMCs. The source of these receptors is a human donor in good health.

This clonotype appeared a single time. V gene TRBV20-1 combines with J gene TRBJ2-1; 7 bases line up with TRBD1. CDR1 DFQATT and CDR2 SNEGSKA come from the germline V gene (reference sequence). Unmatched junction bases numbered 4, after V lost 3 bases and J lost 5 bases. The length of the CDR3 is 13 residues. The CDR3 bases are TGCAGTGCTAGGGAGAGGGGGCACAATGAGCAGTTCTTC. Encoded protein: CSARERGHNEQFF.

This rearrangement joins TRBV5-4 to TRBJ1-1; the D gene is possibly TRBD1 (5 bases). This CDR3 spans 13 amino acids. Germline V gene data show CDR1 as SGHNT and CDR2 as YYREEE (reference sequence). Trimming took 4 bases from V and 5 from J, leaving 12 bases between them. The CDR3 coding sequence is TGTGCCAGCAGCCTGGGACTTGGGACTGAAGCTTTCTTT. This gives the protein CASSLGLGTEAFF.

This chain links TRBV3-1 with TRBJ1-1, with TRBD1 matching over 7 bases. The trim removed 4 bases at V and 5 bases at J, leaving 10 bases unmatched. Germline-derived CDR1 and CDR2 are LGHDT and YNNKEL (reference sequence). The CDR3 runs 15 residues. This CDR3 is CASSRITTGRTEAFF. CDR3 coding DNA: TGTGCCAGCAGCCGAATTACGACAGGGAGGACTGAAGCTTTCTTT. The full variable domain, rest sourced from reference TRBV3-1 and TRBJ1-1, is DTAVSQTPKYLVTQMGNDKSIKCEQNLGHDTMYWYKQDSKKFLKIMFSYNNKELIINETVPNRFSPKSPDKAHLNLHINSLELGDSAVYFCASSRITTGRTEAFFGQGTRLTVV.

The chain carries TRBV2 and TRBJ1-2, with D perhaps TRBD1 (5 bases). CDR1 is SNHLY and CDR2 is FYNNEI in the germline V gene. CDR3 length: 13 amino acids. V was trimmed by 5 bases and J by 2 bases, leaving 9 bases between them. CDR3 sequence (DNA): TGTGCCAGCAGTACGGGACGGAACTATGGCTACACCTTC. It specifies CASSTGRNYGYTF.

The chain couples TRBV4-1 to TRBJ2-1, with 10 bases that match TRBD1. The germline gives CDR1 MGHRA, CDR2 YSYEKL. The CDR3 has 16 amino acids. Trimming at V came to 4 bases and at J to 7 bases, leaving 10 bases not matched to a gene. The CDR3 coding sequence is TGCGCCAGCAGCCTCTTCGGGACAGGGGATGGGAATGAGCAGTTCTTC. Translating gives CASSLFGTGDGNEQFF.

The CDR3 region has the DNA TGTGCCAGTACCCCCGCAGGGTATGGCTACACCTTC. This codes for CASTPAGYGYTF. V usage is TRBV19 and J usage is TRBJ1-2; tentative D call: TRBD1 (5 bases). Germline V gene data show CDR1 as LNHDA and CDR2 as SQIVND (reference sequence). V lost 7 bases to trimming and J lost 5 bases, with 11 bases between them. CDR3 size: 12 residues.

The genes are TRBV7-2 and TRBJ2-2; D remains unclear. The CDR3 totals 11 residues. The germline V and J ends were trimmed by 8 bases and 6 bases, with 7 bases remaining between them. Germline CDR1 and CDR2: SGHTA and FQGNSA. The CDR3 is CASGQSGELFF. In nucleotides, the CDR3 is TGTGCCAGCGGCCAATCCGGGGAGCTGTTTTTT. Full variable domain (outside the CDR3, taken from reference TRBV7-2 and TRBJ2-2): GAGVSQSPSNKVTEKGKDVELRCDPISGHTALYWYRQSLGQGLEFLIYFQGNSAPDKSGLPSDRFSAERTGGSVSTLTIQRTQQEDSAVYLCASGQSGELFFGEGSRLTVL.

CDR3 sequence: CASSPFSGGANNEQFF. The DNA of the CDR3 is TGTGCCAGCAGTCCGTTTAGCGGGGGGGCCAACAATGAGCAGTTCTTC. This chain joins TRBV6-1 and TRBJ2-1; TRBD2 agrees at 11 bases. J gave up 5 bases and V 5 bases, and 8 bases lay outside the gene matches. Germline V gene sequence: CDR1 MNHNS, CDR2 SASEGT. The CDR3 covers 16 residues.

The rearrangement links TRBV9 to TRBJ2-5; D might be TRBD1 or TRBD2, each matching 6 bases. Germline CDR1 reads SGDLS; CDR2 reads YYNGEE. The CDR3 contains 15 residues. The V and J ends lost 0 bases and 0 bases respectively, with 9 bases between them. The CDR3 here is CASSVVGGYQETQYF. CDR3 nucleotide sequence: TGTGCCAGCAGCGTAGTAGGGGGGTACCAAGAGACCCAGTACTTC. The variable domain in full, with the rest retrieved from reference TRBV9 and TRBJ2-5, is DSGVTQTPKHLITATGQRVTLRCSPRSGDLSVYWYQQSLDQGLQFLIQYYNGEERAKGNILERFSAQQFPDLHSELNLSSLELGDSALYFCASSVVGGYQETQYFGPGTRLLVL.